Listed here is a single T cell receptor (beta chain). The antigen is unknown. The sample comes from a study of cytomegalovirus exposure and HLA in healthy donors. For the study at large: The Caucasian-associated ancestry cluster held over 65% of roughly 400 genotyped donors.

Trimming removed 0 bases at V and 4 bases at J, with 16 bases between. CDR1 and CDR2 (germline): LGHNA, YSLEER. The CDR3 extends over 17 amino acids. The study ran its PCR with 60 Vbeta and 13 Jbeta primers. Generated by immunoSEQ multiplex PCR, the TCRdb table keeps only in-frame clones and is missing some. The data show under 200,000 clones, with 60% to 80% seen just once and 1.2% to 1.5% held by the top ten. General study points: Earlier findings revealed that most TCR beta V segments proved productive either about 90% or about 30% of the time. The study recorded 150 to 200 TCR beta chains that were cytomegalovirus-associated. The classifier reportedly diagnosed cytomegalovirus status with high specificity and sensitivity.

This TCR came from a man aged 55 to 70 in good health and CMV-seronegative. This chain joins TRBV4-3 and TRBJ1-3; perhaps TRBD1 as D (5 bases). The sequenced sample was PBMCs. The DNA for the CDR3 is TGCGCCAGCAGCCAAGATTCCAGGGAGGTCTGGGGAAACACCATATATTTT. This codes for CASSQDSREVWGNTIYF.